The next 7 T cell receptor beta chains were all read from a single sample in a study of siplizumab effects on memory and regulatory T cells. The antigens for these receptors are not known. Responder and stimulator cells in the mixed lymphocyte reaction were cultured together for less than 7 days at 37°C. Using immunoSEQ multiplex PCR, the repertoire was profiled, and TCRdb retains in-frame clones only, with some absent. The sample yields approximately 9,600 clones, 46% seen once. Material: CFSE-low (dividing) CD4+ T cells sorted from an allogeneic mixed lymphocyte reaction. These receptors all come from a human donor in good health; the cells came from an allogeneic mixed lymphocyte reaction.

This clone was counted a few times. This rearrangement joins TRBV18 to TRBJ2-2, with D perhaps matching TRBD1 (5 bases). The CDR3 contains 15 residues. Germline V gene data show CDR1 as KGHSH and CDR2 as LQKENI. V gave up 1 base and J gave up 3 bases, with 9 bases separating them. Here the CDR3 reads CASSPQGPDTGELFF. CDR3 DNA sequence: TGTGCCAGCTCACCACAGGGGCCCGACACCGGGGAGCTGTTTTTT.

This clone has a handful of counts. The CDR3 DNA sequence: TGTGCCAGCAGCGTCGGACAGCCCGGCGGCCACGAGCAGTACTTC. Translating gives CASSVGQPGGHEQYF. This chain links TRBV7-7 with TRBJ2-7; a weak D match, TRBD1 (6 bases). This CDR3 is 15 amino acids long. The V end lost 5 bases, the J end lost 5 bases, and 19 bases lay between the germline ends. Germline loops: CDR1 SSHAT, CDR2 FNYEAQ (reference sequence).

The chain carries TRBV6-4 and TRBJ2-1; TRBD2 aligns across 11 bases. The V gene end was trimmed by 4 bases and the J gene end by 3 bases; junction bases not matched to a gene: 5. Germline lookup yields CDR1 MRHNA and CDR2 SNTAGT. The CDR3 length is 16 residues. The CDR3 DNA reads as TGTGCCAGCAGTGTCTTTAGCGGGAGGGGCTACAATGAGCAGTTCTTC. This encodes CASSVFSGRGYNEQFF.

This chain joins TRBV5-1 and TRBJ1-4; D remains unclear. V lost 0 bases and J lost 0, with 9 bases in between. Per the germline V gene, CDR1 is SGHRS and CDR2 is YFSETQ. CDR3 length: 16 amino acids. CDR3 in DNA: TGCGCCAGCAGCTTGGCCGGCAGGACAACTAATGAAAAACTGTTTTTT. As protein: CASSLAGRTTNEKLFF.

This clone counts as medium-sized. The V and J genes are TRBV7-3 and TRBJ2-7; D is unresolved. Germline V gene lookup returns CDR1 SGHTA and CDR2 FQGTGA. Trimming stripped 0 bases from V and 5 bases from J, with 11 bases between. The CDR3 covers 14 residues. DNA for the CDR3: TGTGCCAGCAGCTTAACAGGGATTCTACACGAGCAGTACTTC. Translated, it gives CASSLTGILHEQYF.

The chain carries TRBV5-1 and TRBJ2-3, with D hard to call. With 4 bases removed from V and 5 bases from J, the gap between germline ends came to 14 bases. Germline loops: CDR1 SGHRS, CDR2 YFSETQ. The CDR3 covers 14 residues. The CDR3 coding sequence is TGCGCCAGCAGCCAACAAAATTTGGGAGATACGCAGTATTTT. This sequence encodes CASSQQNLGDTQYF.

This CDR3 reads CASSLNPGPIKGETQYF. The CDR3 DNA follows: TGCGCCAGCAGCTTGAATCCGGGTCCTATTAAGGGGGAGACCCAGTACTTC. The rearrangement links TRBV5-1 to TRBJ2-5; the D gene is possibly TRBD1 (5 bases). Germline V gives CDR1 SGHRS, CDR2 YFSETQ. V was pared by 1 base and J by 5 bases, with 21 bases between. The CDR3 length is 17 residues.